The 6 T cell receptor beta chains presented below share a single source sample, sequenced in a study of yellow fever vaccine responses in identical twins. TCRdb recomputed calls from the RT-PCR reads with MiXCR, one row per CDR3 protein. Here the sample spans 550 to 650 distinct CDR3 sequences, 81% being singletons. Material: T cells from blood (PBMCs), unsorted or a sorted subset (not recorded which), obtained before or after yellow fever vaccination (not recorded which). The receptors derive from a female donor who received the yellow fever vaccine.

The rearrangement uses TRBV11-3 and TRBJ2-3, with D perhaps being TRBD1 or TRBD2 (6 bases each). From germline, CDR1 is SGHNT and CDR2 YENEEA. CDR3 length: 15 residues. The ends were cut back, 6 bases at V and 8 bases at J, with 21 bases in the middle. The CDR3 nucleotides are TGTGCCAGCAGACCTGCTGGGGGGCTGGGGGCTACGCAGTATTTT. Encoded protein: CASRPAGGLGATQYF.

V and J are TRBV11-1 and TRBJ1-3; D call uncertain. Germline V gives CDR1 SGHAT, CDR2 FQDESV (reference sequence). The CDR3 is made up of 17 amino acids. Trimming left V 8 bases short and J 3 bases short, with 23 bases between. CDR3 DNA: TGTGCCAGCCATAACCACAGCTTTGAGTTGGGTGGAAACACCATATATTTT. It codes for CASHNHSFELGGNTIYF.

This chain links TRBV11-1 with TRBJ2-2; TRBD2 matches 10 bases. CDR1 and CDR2 (germline): SGHAT, FQDESV (reference sequence). CDR3 size: 16 residues. Trimming cost V 4 bases and J 4 bases; bases outside gene matches: 6. The CDR3 sequence is CASSSRGTSVTGELFF. The CDR3 DNA reads TGTGCCAGCAGCTCAAGAGGGACTAGCGTCACCGGGGAGCTGTTTTTT.

The chain couples TRBV9 to TRBJ2-1; D assignment may be TRBD1 or TRBD2 (6 bases each). Germline V gene data show CDR1 as SGDLS and CDR2 as YYNGEE. This CDR3 is built from 14 residues. V was cut by 0 bases and J by 7 bases, with 11 bases left in between. DNA of the CDR3: TGTGCCAGCAGCGTAGCGGGGGCCTGGAATGAGCAGTTCTTC. It yields the protein CASSVAGAWNEQFF. The variable domain in full, with the rest retrieved from reference TRBV9 and TRBJ2-1, is DSGVTQTPKHLITATGQRVTLRCSPRSGDLSVYWYQQSLDQGLQFLIQYYNGEERAKGNILERFSAQQFPDLHSELNLSSLELGDSALYFCASSVAGAWNEQFFGPGTRLTVL.

The rearrangement joins TRBV20-1 to TRBJ2-1; 8 nucleotides match TRBD2. The trim removed 1 base at V and 6 bases at J, leaving 8 bases unmatched. The length of the CDR3 is 15 residues. Looked up from germline, CDR1 is DFQATT and CDR2 is SNEGSKA (reference sequence). CDR3: CSARAREGLSNEQFF. The CDR3 DNA reads as TGCAGTGCTAGAGCACGGGAGGGCCTCAGCAATGAGCAGTTCTTC.

CDR3 in amino acids: CASSPGGPLAGPNQPQHF. The CDR3 DNA sequence: TGTGCCAGCAGCCCAGGGGGACCTCTGGCTGGACCCAATCAGCCCCAGCATTTT. V usage is TRBV11-1 and J usage is TRBJ1-5, with 7 bases matching TRBD1. V trimming: 5 bases; J trimming: 3 bases; junction bases outside the gene matches: 16. The CDR3 runs 18 residues. CDR1 SGHAT and CDR2 FQDESV come from the germline V gene (reference sequence).